One sample yielded the 10 T cell receptor beta chains listed below, sequenced in a study of blood T cells in healthy people across ages (dated by TCRdb to about 2015). Libraries were built with 5' RACE. Sequencing instrument: Illumina HiSeq 2500. The second PCR ran for about 7 to 11 cycles and used a J-beta primer mix along with a sample-barcoded 5' primer. TCRdb reprocessing: public reads trimmed at Q25 with fastp, clones called with MiXCR, in-frame beta chains kept. Entries are consolidated by CDR3 protein sequence, retaining the most common genes and DNA. This sample gives about 640,000 distinct CDR3 sequences in total; roughly 50% of them show up just once. Together, the top ten hold 35% to 40% of the sample. Sequences were obtained from blood. The receptor source for this set is a man aged 60-69 years in good health.

The chain combines TRBV27 with TRBJ2-1; 7 nucleotides agree with TRBD1. The V gene's germline CDR1 is MNHEY and CDR2 SMNVEV (reference sequence). The CDR3 sequence is 18 residues long. Trimming removed 4 bases from V and 1 base from J; junction bases left unmatched: 13. CDR3 bases: TGTGCCAGCAGTTCAAACTTACAGGGGACCCCATCCTACAATGAGCAGTTCTTC. It is translated as CASSSNLQGTPSYNEQFF.

This clonotype was observed a handful of times. CDR3 region: CASSRTTAYEQYF. CDR3 nucleotide sequence: TGTGCCAGCTCACGGACAACCGCCTACGAGCAGTACTTC. The chain combines TRBV18 with TRBJ2-7, with D perhaps TRBD1 (5 bases). The germline V and J ends were trimmed by 4 bases and 2 bases, with 9 bases remaining between them. CDR3 length: 13 amino acids. Germline loops: CDR1 KGHSH, CDR2 LQKENI.

This rearrangement joins TRBV24-1 to TRBJ1-2; TRBD1 might be the D (5 bases). The V gene lost 3 bases and the J gene lost 6 bases, with 13 bases spanning the gap. The CDR3 is made up of 14 amino acids. CDR1 and CDR2 (germline): KGHDR, SFDVKD. The CDR3 DNA reads TGTGCCACCAGTGATCGGGCAGGGACCGATGGCTACACCTTC. Translating gives CATSDRAGTDGYTF.

V is TRBV6-2 or TRBV6-3 and J is TRBJ1-6; no firm D call. Trimming took 8 bases from V and 8 from J, leaving 7 bases between them. The CDR3 is made up of 11 amino acids. Germline lookup yields CDR1 MNHEY and CDR2 SVGEGT. The CDR3 DNA reads as TGTGCCAGCGGTTTCGATTCACCCCTCCACTTT. Translating gives CASGFDSPLHF.

The chain recombines TRBV6-5 with TRBJ2-1; D assignment may be TRBD1 or TRBD2 (5 bases each). The CDR3 extends over 15 amino acids. The V gene lost 5 bases and the J gene lost 5 bases, with 16 bases spanning the gap. CDR1 and CDR2 from the germline V gene are MNHEY and SVGAGI. CDR3 region: CASSTGTAPNNEQFF. The CDR3 bases are TGTGCCAGCAGTACCGGGACCGCGCCCAACAATGAGCAGTTCTTC.

The chain carries TRBV24-1 and TRBJ2-1, with TRBD1 matching over 8 bases. The germline V gene has CDR1 KGHDR and CDR2 SFDVKD. CDR3 size: 16 residues. V lost 2 bases, J lost 8 bases, and 10 bases stayed unmatched. DNA for the CDR3: TGTGCCACCAGTGATTCTGGGCAGGGGGCAAAGGATGAGCAGTTCTTC. This codes for CATSDSGQGAKDEQFF.

This chain uses TRBV7-2 with TRBJ2-5, with 7 positions matching TRBD1. Per the germline V gene, CDR1 is SGHTA and CDR2 is FQGNSA. The CDR3 spans 15 residues. Unmatched junction bases numbered 11, after V lost 5 bases and J lost 5 bases. CDR3 residues: CASSRGIGQVETQYF. The CDR3 DNA reads as TGTGCCAGCAGCCGCGGTATTGGACAGGTTGAGACCCAGTACTTC.

The chain has TRBV20-1 and TRBJ2-7; D unclear. The assigned J gene may be wrong: the sequence end matches TRBJ2-5 better. The germline CDR1 and CDR2 sequences are DFQATT and SNEGSKA (reference sequence). The CDR3 runs to 13 residues. DNA for the CDR3: TGCAGTGCTAGAGTGATTGGGGAAGAGACCCAGTACTTC. The encoded protein is CSARVIGEETQYF.

Notes on this clonotype: A read error may account for a junction end that differs from germline. The chain joins TRBV7-9 to TRBJ2-1, with TRBD2 identical over 9 bases. Germline CDR1 and CDR2: SEHNR and FQNEAQ (reference sequence). The CDR3 length is 16 residues. The CDR3 is CTSSLEGGGARNEQFF. The CDR3 DNA is TGTACCAGCAGCTTAGAAGGCGGGGGGGCGAGAAATGAGCAGTTCTTC.

J is TRBJ1-2 and V is TRBV5-6; 9 bases match TRBD1. Germline V gives CDR1 SGHDT, CDR2 YYEEEE. V dropped 8 bases and J dropped 8; count of bases not matched to a gene: 16. The CDR3 has 15 amino acids. As DNA, the CDR3 is TGTGCCAGTAGCGCCCTCCGGGACAGGGAACGAGGCTACACCTTC. Translated, it gives CASSALRDRERGYTF.